The source of this T cell receptor (beta chain) is a study of T cells after yellow fever vaccination. Regarding this clonotype: What it binds is unknown.

Study observations and caveats: The study noted that FACS-sorted repertoires could contain abundant clonotypes contaminating from the bulk population. Just a small share of clonotypes turned up in the CD4 compartment as well as the CD8 compartment. The study re-detected most primary-vaccination clones after the booster (nearly 97% CD4, 85% to 90% CD8).

Trimming removed 1 base from V and 4 bases from J, with 4 bases in between. The CDR3 spans 13 residues. It was through 5'RACE template switching that TCR cDNA was made, with a universal primer site and UMIs added. A single record per CDR3 protein comes from TCRdb applying MiXCR to the 5' RACE reads. The sample carries roughly 500,000 distinct CDR3 sequences, less than 20% recorded once. The V call is TRBV12-3 or TRBV12-4, the J call TRBJ1-4; D unresolved. The receptor comes from a man aged 30-40 years who received the YFV17D yellow fever vaccine. Sequenced here: PBMCs, sampled 15 days after the yellow fever booster vaccination. This chain's CDR3 is CASSLGLNEKLFF. CDR3 bases: TGTGCCAGCAGTTTAGGGCTTAATGAAAAACTGTTTTTT.